Each of the 6 T cell receptor beta chains below was sequenced from the same sample in a study of lymphopenia after photon versus proton radiotherapy. The table came from immunoSEQ multiplex PCR; TCRdb's copy has only in-frame clones and leaves some out. This repertoire shows some 64,000 clones, about 90% found once; its top ten account for 9.5% to 15%. The sample was peripheral blood, taken from a patient treated with proton-based radiotherapy. Every receptor here comes from a man older than 75 with esophageal cancer.

This clone was counted between two and nine times. V gene TRBV6-5 combines with J gene TRBJ2-5; 7 nucleotides match TRBD1. The CDR3 is 15 amino acids. The V segment lost 5 bases and the J segment 0 bases; nucleotides outside the gene matches: 6. The germline gives CDR1 MNHEY, CDR2 SVGAGI. The CDR3 region is CASSPSTGYQETQYF. The CDR3 DNA is TGTGCCAGCAGTCCCTCGACAGGGTACCAAGAGACCCAGTACTTC.

V and J are TRBV5-1 and TRBJ2-7; D is unclear. Germline assignment: CDR1 SGHRS and CDR2 YFSETQ. The CDR3 sequence is 13 residues long. Trimming took off 4 bases at V and 4 bases at J, with 12 bases between the two ends. The chain's CDR3 is CASSPSVGYEQYF. The CDR3 DNA follows: TGCGCCAGCAGCCCCTCGGTAGGATACGAGCAGTACTTC.

The rearrangement joins TRBV19 to TRBJ2-3, with D uncertain. The V gene lost 5 bases and the J gene lost 7 bases, with 10 bases spanning the gap. The V gene's germline CDR1 is LNHDA and CDR2 SQIVND (reference sequence). CDR3 size: 12 residues. CDR3 residues: CASSPSTYTQYF. The CDR3 DNA reads TGTGCCAGTAGTCCCTCAACTTATACGCAGTATTTT.

This clone was picked up one time. The chain combines TRBV4-1 with TRBJ2-7; D gene uncertain. Germline V gene data show CDR1 as MGHRA and CDR2 as YSYEKL. Trimming removed 1 base from V and 7 bases from J, with 17 bases in between. The CDR3 is 15 residues long. CDR3 in DNA: TGCGCCAGCAGCCAAGGGTTCAGTATGTACCTGGAGCAGTACTTC. It yields the protein CASSQGFSMYLEQYF.

The chain joins TRBV5-1 to TRBJ2-2, with 8 positions matching TRBD1. Germline trimming cut 4 bases from V and 0 bases from J; bases unmatched to any gene: 8. Germline CDR1 SGHRS, CDR2 YFSETQ. The CDR3 runs 17 residues. As DNA, the CDR3 is TGCGCCAGCAGCCGGAATGGACAGGGATCGAACACCGGGGAGCTGTTTTTT. This encodes CASSRNGQGSNTGELFF.

This chain joins TRBV19 and TRBJ2-4, with a possible D match to TRBD1 (6 bases). The V gene's germline CDR1 is LNHDA and CDR2 SQIVND (reference sequence). The V gene lost 2 bases and the J gene lost 0 bases, with 14 bases spanning the gap. The CDR3 covers 17 residues. The CDR3 here is CASSIPPRDTAKNIQYF. The DNA for the CDR3 is TGTGCCAGTAGTATACCCCCAAGGGACACAGCCAAAAACATTCAGTACTTC.